The 3 T cell receptor beta chains listed next were all sequenced from one sample in a study of T cell repertoires in cytomegalovirus infection. TCRdb ran MiXCR on the reads and lists one entry per CDR3 protein. The table records hundreds of thousands of distinct CDR3 sequences, 24% of them present only once. The sequenced sample consisted of CD8+ T cells from PBMCs. The receptors come from a human donor in good health (CMV status not recorded). Some clones in this sample may be carry-over from other donors' samples.

This clonotype was detected many times. The V gene is TRBV6-5, the J gene TRBJ2-2; the D gene could be TRBD1 or TRBD2 (5 bases each). The CDR3 is made up of 15 amino acids. Germline V CDR1 and CDR2: MNHEY, SVGAGI. V was trimmed by 6 bases and J by 0 bases, leaving 11 bases between them. As DNA, the CDR3 is TGTGCCAGCAGCTGGACGGGACCGAACACCGGGGAGCTGTTTTTT. This codes for CASSWTGPNTGELFF.

The chain carries TRBV7-8 and TRBJ2-1; D is uncertain. The length of the CDR3 is 12 residues. Looked up from germline, CDR1 is SGHVS and CDR2 is FQNEAQ. V was cut by 4 bases and J by 8 bases, with 9 bases left in between. In DNA, the CDR3 is TGTGCCAGCAGCTCCGGTTGGCATGAGCAGTTCTTC. This gives the protein CASSSGWHEQFF.

This clonotype was picked up a small number of times. J is TRBJ2-7 and V is TRBV29-1; D unclear. V was clipped by 3 bases and J by 4 bases, with 4 bases between them. The CDR3 extends over 10 amino acids. Germline V lookup: CDR1 SQVTM, CDR2 ANQGSEA. CDR3 loop: CSVDEYEQYV. The CDR3 nucleotides read TGCAGCGTTGATGAGTACGAGCAGTACGTC.